Sequencing of this T cell receptor beta chain was carried out in a study of T cell repertoires in cytomegalovirus infection. On the study more broadly: Both a matching HLA type and CMV infection were indicated by public TCR beta signatures.

The CDR3 totals 13 residues. CDR1 and CDR2 (germline): MNHNS, SASEGT. V was pared by 4 bases and J by 2 bases, with 9 bases between. MiXCR, applied by TCRdb to the reads, yields one record per CDR3 protein. Of nearly 700,000 distinct CDR3 sequences in the sample, around 30% are singletons; the top ten hold roughly 18%. Concerning this clonotype itself: Its antigen is as yet unknown.

General observations from the study: In two of eight donors, the top clonotype was HLA-C-restricted CMV-specific.

This chain connects TRBV6-1 to TRBJ2-7; no reliable D call. This specimen was cultured PBMCs, taken from culture after CMV antigen stimulation. The TCR originated in a human donor in good health (CMV status not recorded). Some clones in this sample may be carry-over from other donors' samples. The CDR3 spells CASSVLSAYEQYF. The CDR3 nucleotides are TGTGCCAGCAGTGTCCTCTCAGCCTACGAGCAGTACTTC.